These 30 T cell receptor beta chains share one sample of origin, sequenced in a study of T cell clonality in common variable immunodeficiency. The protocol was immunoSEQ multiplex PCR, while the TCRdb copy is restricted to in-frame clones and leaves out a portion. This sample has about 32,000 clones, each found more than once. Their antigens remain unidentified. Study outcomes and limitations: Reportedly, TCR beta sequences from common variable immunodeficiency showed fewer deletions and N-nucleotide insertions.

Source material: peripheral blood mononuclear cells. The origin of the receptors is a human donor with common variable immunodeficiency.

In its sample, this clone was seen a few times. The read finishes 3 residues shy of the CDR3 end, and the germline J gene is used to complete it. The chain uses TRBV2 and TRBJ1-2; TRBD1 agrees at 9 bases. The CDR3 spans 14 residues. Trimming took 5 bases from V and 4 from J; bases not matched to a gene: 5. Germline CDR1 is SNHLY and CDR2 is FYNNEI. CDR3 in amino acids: CASSTTGQGYGYTF. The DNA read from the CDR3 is TGTGCCAGCAGTACGACGGGACAGGGCTATGGC. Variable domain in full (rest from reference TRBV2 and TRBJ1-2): EPEVTQTPSHQVTQMGQEVILRCVPISNHLYFYWYRQILGQKVEFLVSFYNNEISEKSEIFDDQFSVERPDGSNFTLKIRSTKLEDSAMYFCASSTTGQGYGYTFGSGTRLTVV.

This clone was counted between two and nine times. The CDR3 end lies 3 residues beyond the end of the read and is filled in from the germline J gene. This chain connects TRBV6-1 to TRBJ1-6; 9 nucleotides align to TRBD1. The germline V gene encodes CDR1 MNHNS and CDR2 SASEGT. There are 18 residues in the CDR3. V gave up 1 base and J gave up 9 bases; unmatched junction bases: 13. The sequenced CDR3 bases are TGTGCCAGCAGTGAAGTGGGGACAGGGTGGAATTGGGGTTCACCC. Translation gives CASSEVGTGWNWGSP. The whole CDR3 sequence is CASSEVGTGWNWGSPLHF.

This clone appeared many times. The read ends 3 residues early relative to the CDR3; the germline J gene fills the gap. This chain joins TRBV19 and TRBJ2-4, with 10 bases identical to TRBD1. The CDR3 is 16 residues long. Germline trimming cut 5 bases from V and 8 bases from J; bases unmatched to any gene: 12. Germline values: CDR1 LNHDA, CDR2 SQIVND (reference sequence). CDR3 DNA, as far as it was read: TGTGCCAGTAGTGAGCCCGGGACAGGGGTCGGAGACATT. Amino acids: CASSEPGTGVGDI. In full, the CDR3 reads CASSEPGTGVGDIQYF.

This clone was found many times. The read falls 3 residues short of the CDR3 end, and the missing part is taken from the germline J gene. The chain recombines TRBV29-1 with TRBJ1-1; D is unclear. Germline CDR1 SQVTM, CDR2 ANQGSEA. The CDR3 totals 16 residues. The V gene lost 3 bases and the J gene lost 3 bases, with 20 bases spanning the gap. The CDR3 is CSVEHPKLDMDTEAFF. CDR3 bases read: TGCAGCGTTGAGCACCCGAAACTAGACATGGACACTGAA.

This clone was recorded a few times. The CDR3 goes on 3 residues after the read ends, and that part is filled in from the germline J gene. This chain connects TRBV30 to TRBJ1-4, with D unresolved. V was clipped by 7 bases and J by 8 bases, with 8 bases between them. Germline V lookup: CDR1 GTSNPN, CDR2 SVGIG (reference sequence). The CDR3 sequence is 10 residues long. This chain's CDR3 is CASVSEKLFF. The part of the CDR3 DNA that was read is TGTGCCTCGGTGTCAGAAAAA.

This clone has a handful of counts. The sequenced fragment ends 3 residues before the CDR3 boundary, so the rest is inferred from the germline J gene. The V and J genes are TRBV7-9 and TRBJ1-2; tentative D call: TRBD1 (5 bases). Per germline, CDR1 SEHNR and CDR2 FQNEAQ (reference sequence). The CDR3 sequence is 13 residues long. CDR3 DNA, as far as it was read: TGTGCCAGCAGCGGGGGAAACCGGGGGGGC. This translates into CASSGGNRGG. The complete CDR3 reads CASSGGNRGGYTF.

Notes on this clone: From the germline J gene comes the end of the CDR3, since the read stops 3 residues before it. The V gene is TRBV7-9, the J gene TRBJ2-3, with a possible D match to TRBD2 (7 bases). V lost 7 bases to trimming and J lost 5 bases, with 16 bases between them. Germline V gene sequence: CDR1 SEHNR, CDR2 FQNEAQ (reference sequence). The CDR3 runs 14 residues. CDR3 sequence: CASIRAGARDTQYF. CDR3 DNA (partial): TGTGCCAGCATCCGGGCGGGGGCAAGAGATACG.

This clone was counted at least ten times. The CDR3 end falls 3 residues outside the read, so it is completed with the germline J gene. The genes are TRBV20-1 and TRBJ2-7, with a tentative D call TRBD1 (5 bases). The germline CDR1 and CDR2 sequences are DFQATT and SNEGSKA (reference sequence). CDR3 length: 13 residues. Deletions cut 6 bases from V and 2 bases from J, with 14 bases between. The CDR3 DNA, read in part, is TGCAGTGCCAGGCAGGGCCGAACCTACGAG. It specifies CSARQGRTYE. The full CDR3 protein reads CSARQGRTYEQYF.

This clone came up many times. Incomplete CDR3 DNA: TGCAGCTCCAGGAATACCTATGGC. Encoded protein: CSSRNTYG. The entire CDR3 reads CSSRNTYGYTF. This chain links TRBV29-1 with TRBJ1-2, with D unclear. Coverage ceases 3 residues before the CDR3 finishes, and the germline J gene fills in the end. CDR1 and CDR2 from the germline V gene are SQVTM and ANQGSEA. The V end lost 8 bases, the J end lost 4 bases, and 11 bases lay between the germline ends. There are 11 residues in the CDR3. Complete variable domain (other parts from reference TRBV29-1 and TRBJ1-2): SAVISQKPSRDICQRGTSLTIQCQVDSQVTMMFWYRQQPGQSLTLIATANQGSEATYESGFVIDKFPISRPNLTFSTLTVSNMSPEDSSIYLCSSRNTYGYTFGSGTRLTVV.

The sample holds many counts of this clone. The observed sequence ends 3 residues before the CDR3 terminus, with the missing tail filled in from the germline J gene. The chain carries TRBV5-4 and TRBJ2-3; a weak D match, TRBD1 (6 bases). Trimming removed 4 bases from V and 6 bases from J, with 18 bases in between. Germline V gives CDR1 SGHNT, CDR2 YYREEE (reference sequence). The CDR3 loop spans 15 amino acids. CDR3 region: CASSLSTGWADTQYF. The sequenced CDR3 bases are TGTGCCAGCAGCCTGTCGACAGGCTGGGCGGATACG.

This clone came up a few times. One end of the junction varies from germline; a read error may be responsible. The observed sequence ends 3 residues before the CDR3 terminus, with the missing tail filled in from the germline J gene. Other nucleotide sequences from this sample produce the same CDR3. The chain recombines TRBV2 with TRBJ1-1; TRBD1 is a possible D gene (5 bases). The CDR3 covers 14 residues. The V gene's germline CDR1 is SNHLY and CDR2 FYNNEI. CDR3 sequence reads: CASSERTGATEAFF. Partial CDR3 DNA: TGTGCCAGCAGTGAGCGTACAGGAGCCACTGAG.

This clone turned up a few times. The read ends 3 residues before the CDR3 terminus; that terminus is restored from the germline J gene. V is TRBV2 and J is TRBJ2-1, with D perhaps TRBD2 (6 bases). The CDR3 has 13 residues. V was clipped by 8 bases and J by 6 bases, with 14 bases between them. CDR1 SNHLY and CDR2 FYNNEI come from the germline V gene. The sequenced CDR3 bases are TGTGCCAGCGGAACGGGACTCACCAATGAG. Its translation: CASGTGLTNE. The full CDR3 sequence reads CASGTGLTNEQFF.

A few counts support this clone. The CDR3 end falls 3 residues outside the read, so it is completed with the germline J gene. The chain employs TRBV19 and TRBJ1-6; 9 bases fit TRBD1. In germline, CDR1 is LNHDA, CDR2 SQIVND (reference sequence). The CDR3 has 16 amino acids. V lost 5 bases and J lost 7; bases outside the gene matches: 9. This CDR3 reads CASSLTGGAGNSPLHF. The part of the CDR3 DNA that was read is TGTGCCAGTAGTCTAACAGGGGGCGCGGGAAATTCACCC. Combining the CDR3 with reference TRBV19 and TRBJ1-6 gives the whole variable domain DGGITQSPKYLFRKEGQNVTLSCEQNLNHDAMYWYRQDPGQGLRLIYYSQIVNDFQKGDIAEGYSVSREKKESFPLTVTSAQKNPTAFYLCASSLTGGAGNSPLHFGNGTRLTVT.

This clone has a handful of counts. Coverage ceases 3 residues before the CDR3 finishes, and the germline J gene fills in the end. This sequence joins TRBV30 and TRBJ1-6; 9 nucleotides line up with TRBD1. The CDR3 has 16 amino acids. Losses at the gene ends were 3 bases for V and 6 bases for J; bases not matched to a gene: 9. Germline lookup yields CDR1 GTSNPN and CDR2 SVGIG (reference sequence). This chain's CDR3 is CAWSLRGQGLNSPLHF. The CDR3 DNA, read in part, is TGTGCCTGGAGCCTTCGGGGACAGGGTCTTAATTCACCC.

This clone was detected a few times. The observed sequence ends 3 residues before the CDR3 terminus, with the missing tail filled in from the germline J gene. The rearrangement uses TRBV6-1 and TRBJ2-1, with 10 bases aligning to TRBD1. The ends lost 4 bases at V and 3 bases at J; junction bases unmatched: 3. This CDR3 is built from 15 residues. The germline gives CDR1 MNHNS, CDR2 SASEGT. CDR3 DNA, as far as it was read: TGTGCCAGCAGTGCATGGACAGGGGGCTACAATGAG. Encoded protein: CASSAWTGGYNE. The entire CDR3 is CASSAWTGGYNEQFF.

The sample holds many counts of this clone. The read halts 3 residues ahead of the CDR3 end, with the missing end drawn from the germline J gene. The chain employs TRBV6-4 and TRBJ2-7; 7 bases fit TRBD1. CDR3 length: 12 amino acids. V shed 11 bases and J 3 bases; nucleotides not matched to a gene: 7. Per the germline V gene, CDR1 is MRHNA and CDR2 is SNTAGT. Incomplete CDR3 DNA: TGTGCCCCTAGGGGACAGCTCTACGAG. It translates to CAPRGQLYE. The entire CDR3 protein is CAPRGQLYEQYF.

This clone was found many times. CDR3 loop: CASSFVTGQMNTEAFF. The CDR3 DNA, read in part, is TGTGCCAGCAGCTTCGTAACGGGACAGATGAACACTGAA. The rearrangement uses TRBV13 and TRBJ1-1, with 7 positions matching TRBD1. The read comes to an end 3 residues before the CDR3 does, leaving the germline J gene to fill in the end. With V trimmed by 3 bases and J by 0 bases, 7 bases remained unmatched. The V gene's germline CDR1 is PRHDT and CDR2 FYEKMQ (reference sequence). The CDR3 extends over 16 amino acids.

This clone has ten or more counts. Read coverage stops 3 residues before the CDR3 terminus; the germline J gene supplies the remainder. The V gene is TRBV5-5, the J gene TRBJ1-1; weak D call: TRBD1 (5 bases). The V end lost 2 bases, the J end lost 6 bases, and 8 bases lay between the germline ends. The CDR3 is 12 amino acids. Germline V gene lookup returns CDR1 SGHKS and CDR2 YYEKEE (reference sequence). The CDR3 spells CASSFQGPEAFF. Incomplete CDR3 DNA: TGTGCCAGCAGCTTCCAGGGCCCTGAA. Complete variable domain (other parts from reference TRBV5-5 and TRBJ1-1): DAGVTQSPTHLIKTRGQQVTLRCSPISGHKSVSWYQQVLGQGPQFIFQYYEKEERGRGNFPDRFSARQFPNYSSELNVNALLLGDSALYLCASSFQGPEAFFGQGTRLTVV.

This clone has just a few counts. Partial CDR3 DNA: TGTGCCAGCTCACCAACAGCTGATGGC. It codes for CASSPTADG. The CDR3 reads in full as CASSPTADGYTF. V and J are TRBV18 and TRBJ1-2, with D unresolved. Coverage ceases 3 residues before the CDR3 finishes, and the germline J gene fills in the end. V was cut by 2 bases and J by 6 bases, with 7 bases left in between. The CDR3 is made up of 12 amino acids. Germline loops: CDR1 KGHSH, CDR2 LQKENI. The full variable domain, its missing parts supplied by reference TRBV18 and TRBJ1-2, is NAGVMQNPRHLVRRRGQEARLRCSPMKGHSHVYWYRQLPEEGLKFMVYLQKENIIDESGMPKERFSAEFPKEGPSILRIQQVVRGDSAAYFCASSPTADGYTFGSGTRLTVV.

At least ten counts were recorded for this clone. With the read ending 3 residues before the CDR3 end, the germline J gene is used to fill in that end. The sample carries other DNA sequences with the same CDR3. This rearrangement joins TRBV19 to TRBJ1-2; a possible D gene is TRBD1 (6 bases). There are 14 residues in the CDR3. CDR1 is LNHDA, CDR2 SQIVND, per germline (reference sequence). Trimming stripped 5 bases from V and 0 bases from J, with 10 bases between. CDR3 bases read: TGTGCCAGTAGTCCACAGGGAGCTAACTATGGC. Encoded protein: CASSPQGANYG. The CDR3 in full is CASSPQGANYGYTF.

The covered CDR3 bases are TGTGCCAGCAGTGGGGACTTAGCGGGGTCCTACAATGAG. As protein: CASSGDLAGSYNE. In full, the CDR3 reads CASSGDLAGSYNEQFF. V is TRBV2 and J is TRBJ2-1; 8 bases are shared with TRBD2. The sequence runs out 3 residues before the end of the CDR3; the remainder is reconstructed from the germline J gene. Germline CDR1 SNHLY, CDR2 FYNNEI. The CDR3 is 16 amino acids. Trimming at V came to 4 bases and at J to 1 base, leaving 6 bases not matched to a gene.

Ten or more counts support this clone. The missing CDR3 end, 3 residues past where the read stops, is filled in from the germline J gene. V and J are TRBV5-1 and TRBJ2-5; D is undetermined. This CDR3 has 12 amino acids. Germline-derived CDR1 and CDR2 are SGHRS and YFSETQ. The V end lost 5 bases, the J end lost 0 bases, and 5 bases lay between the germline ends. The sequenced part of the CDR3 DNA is TGCGCCAGCAGGCTAGACCAAGAGACC. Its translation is CASRLDQET. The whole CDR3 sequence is CASRLDQETQYF. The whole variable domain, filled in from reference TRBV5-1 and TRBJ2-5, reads KAGVTQTPRYLIKTRGQQVTLSCSPISGHRSVSWYQQTPGQGLQFLFEYFSETQRNKGNFPGRFSGRQFSNSRSEMNVSTLELGDSALYLCASRLDQETQYFGPGTRLLVL.

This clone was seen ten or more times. CDR3 protein: CASSEPGRDYGYTF. CDR3 bases read: TGTGCCAGCAGTGAACCGGGGAGGGACTATGGC. V gene TRBV6-1 combines with J gene TRBJ1-2; D is undetermined. The CDR3 is cut off 3 residues early in the read; its end comes from the germline J gene. CDR3 length: 14 amino acids. Per germline, CDR1 MNHNS and CDR2 SASEGT. V was shortened by 2 bases and J by 3 bases, with 10 bases between the two germline ends.

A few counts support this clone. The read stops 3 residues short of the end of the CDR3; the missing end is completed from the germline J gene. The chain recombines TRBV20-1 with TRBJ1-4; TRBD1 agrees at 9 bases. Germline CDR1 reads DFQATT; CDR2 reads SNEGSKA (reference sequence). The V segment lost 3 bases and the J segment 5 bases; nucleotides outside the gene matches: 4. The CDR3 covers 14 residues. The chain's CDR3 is CSASNRGRNEKLFF. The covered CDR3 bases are TGCAGTGCTAGTAACAGGGGGCGGAATGAAAAA.

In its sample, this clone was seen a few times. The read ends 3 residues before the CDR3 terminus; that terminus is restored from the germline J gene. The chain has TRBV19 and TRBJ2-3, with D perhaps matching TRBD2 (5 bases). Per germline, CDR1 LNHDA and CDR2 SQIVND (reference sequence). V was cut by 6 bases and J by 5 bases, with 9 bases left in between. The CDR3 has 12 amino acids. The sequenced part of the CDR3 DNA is TGTGCCAGTAGGAGGGCGCGAGATACG. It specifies CASRRARDT. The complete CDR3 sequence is CASRRARDTQYF.

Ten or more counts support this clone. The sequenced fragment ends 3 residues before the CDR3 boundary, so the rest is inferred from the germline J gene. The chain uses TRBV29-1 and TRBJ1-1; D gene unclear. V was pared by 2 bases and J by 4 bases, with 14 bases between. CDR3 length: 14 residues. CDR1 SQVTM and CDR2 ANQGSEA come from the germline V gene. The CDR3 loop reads CSVESMYSGTEAFF. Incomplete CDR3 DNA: TGCAGCGTTGAAAGTATGTACAGCGGCACTGAA.

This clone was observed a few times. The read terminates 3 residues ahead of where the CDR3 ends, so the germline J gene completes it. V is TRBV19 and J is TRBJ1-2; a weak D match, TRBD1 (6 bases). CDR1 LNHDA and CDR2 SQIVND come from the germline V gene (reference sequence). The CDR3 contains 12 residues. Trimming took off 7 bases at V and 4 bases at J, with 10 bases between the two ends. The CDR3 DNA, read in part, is TGTGCCAGTATAGGACAGCTCTATGGC. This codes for CASIGQLYG. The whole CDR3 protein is CASIGQLYGYTF.

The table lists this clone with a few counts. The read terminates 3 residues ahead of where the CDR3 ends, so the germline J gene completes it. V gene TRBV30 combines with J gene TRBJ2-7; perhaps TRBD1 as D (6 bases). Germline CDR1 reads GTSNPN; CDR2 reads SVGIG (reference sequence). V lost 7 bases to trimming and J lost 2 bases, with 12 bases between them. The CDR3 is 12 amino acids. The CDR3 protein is CAYSGVPYEQYF. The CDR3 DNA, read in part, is TGTGCCTACTCAGGGGTACCCTACGAG.

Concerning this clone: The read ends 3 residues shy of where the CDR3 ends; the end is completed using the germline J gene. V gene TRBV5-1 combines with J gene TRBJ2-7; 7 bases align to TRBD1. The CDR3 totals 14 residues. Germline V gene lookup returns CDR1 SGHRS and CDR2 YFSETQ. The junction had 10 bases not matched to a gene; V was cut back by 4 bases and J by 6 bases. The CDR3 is CASSARDRLSEQYF. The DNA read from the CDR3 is TGCGCCAGCAGCGCCAGGGACAGACTTTCCGAG.

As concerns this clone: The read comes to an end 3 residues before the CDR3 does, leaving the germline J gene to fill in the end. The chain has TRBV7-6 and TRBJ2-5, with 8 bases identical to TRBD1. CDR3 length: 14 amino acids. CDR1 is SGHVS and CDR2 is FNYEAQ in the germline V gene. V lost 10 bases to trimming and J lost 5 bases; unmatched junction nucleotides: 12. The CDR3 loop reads CAISDRGGMETQYF. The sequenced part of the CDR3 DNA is TGTGCCATATCCGACAGGGGTGGGATGGAGACC.